This passage covers 10 T cell receptor beta chains from one sample sequenced in a study of control samples from healthy donors and cancer patients. TCRdb's table, derived via immunoSEQ multiplex PCR, lists solely in-frame clones and lacks some. The sample consists of 95,000 to 150,000 clones, 80% to 90% of them appearing once. Sequencing used blood. All receptors come from a man in his forties in good health.

By sample fraction, this clone is medium-sized (0.01 to 0.1%). J is TRBJ1-6 and V is TRBV19; unclear D gene. Germline CDR1 and CDR2: LNHDA and SQIVND (reference sequence). Trimming removed 3 bases at V and 0 bases at J, with 6 bases between. The CDR3 runs to 15 residues. CDR3 nucleotides: TGTGCCAGTAGTATTAGGAGCTCCTATAATTCACCCCTCCACTTT. This translates into CASSIRSSYNSPLHF.

The chain links TRBV5-1 to TRBJ2-7; 9 bases match TRBD1. Germline V gene data show CDR1 as SGHRS and CDR2 as YFSETQ. The CDR3 loop spans 13 amino acids. V dropped 3 bases and J dropped 6; count of bases not matched to a gene: 4. The CDR3, as DNA: TGCGCCAGCAGCTGGGACAGGGCCAGCGAGCAGTACTTC. This encodes CASSWDRASEQYF.

The CDR3 loop is CASSSPLLAGEDTGELFF. The CDR3 region has the DNA TGTGCCAGCAGCTCCCCATTACTAGCGGGGGAAGACACCGGGGAGCTGTTTTTT. This sequence joins TRBV7-9 and TRBJ2-2, with TRBD2 matching over 11 bases. Per the germline V gene, CDR1 is SEHNR and CDR2 is FQNEAQ (reference sequence). The CDR3 sequence is 18 residues long. The V and J ends lost 4 bases and 3 bases, in that order; junction bases with no gene match: 10.

The chain carries TRBV2 and TRBJ1-1; possibly TRBD1 for D (5 bases). This CDR3 contains 18 residues. The V end lost 4 bases, the J end lost 8 bases, and 29 bases lay between the germline ends. CDR1 is SNHLY and CDR2 is FYNNEI in the germline V gene. This chain's CDR3 is CASSAKIGKATVQSEAFF. In DNA form, the CDR3 reads TGTGCCAGCAGTGCCAAAATAGGAAAAGCGACAGTTCAGTCGGAAGCTTTCTTT.

This rearrangement joins TRBV20-1 to TRBJ2-1; D is unclear. Germline V CDR1 and CDR2: DFQATT, SNEGSKA (reference sequence). This CDR3 has 11 amino acids. The V end was cut by 6 bases, the J end by 12 bases, with 15 bases between. In DNA form, the CDR3 reads TGCAGTGCCCCTAAAGCTGGTGGGCAGTTCTTC. Translating it yields CSAPKAGGQFF.

This sequence joins TRBV12-3 or TRBV12-4 and TRBJ1-5; D is perhaps TRBD1 (5 bases). The CDR3 sequence is 13 residues long. V lost 7 bases and J lost 6, with 13 bases in between. The CDR3 loop is CASTLNQGQPQHF. Written as DNA, the CDR3 is TGTGCCAGCACCCTTAATCAGGGTCAGCCCCAGCATTTT.

CDR3 nucleotides: TGTGCCAGCAGCCCGGAACTCTATGGCTACACCTTC. It yields the protein CASSPELYGYTF. The chain combines TRBV7-9 with TRBJ1-2; D is unclear. The CDR3 loop spans 12 amino acids. The V gene's germline CDR1 is SEHNR and CDR2 FQNEAQ (reference sequence). Trimming cost V 5 bases and J 4 bases, with 8 bases left between them.

The chain has TRBV10-2 and TRBJ1-3; possible D gene TRBD1, 6 bases. Germline lookup yields CDR1 WSHSY and CDR2 SAAADI. This CDR3 contains 13 residues. V was shortened by 5 bases and J by 4 bases, with 9 bases between the two germline ends. CDR3: CASSSGGGNTIYF. CDR3 coding DNA: TGCGCCAGCAGTTCTGGGGGCGGAAACACCATATATTTT.

The chain links TRBV12-5 to TRBJ1-2; maybe TRBD1 (5 bases). The V gene lost 4 bases and the J gene lost 8 bases, with 20 bases spanning the gap. CDR3 length: 15 amino acids. Germline CDR1 reads LGHNT; CDR2 reads FRNRAP. This chain's CDR3 is CASGWGMGGIIGYTF. DNA for the CDR3: TGTGCTAGTGGTTGGGGGATGGGAGGAATAATCGGCTACACCTTC.

This chain connects TRBV13 to TRBJ2-7; D not resolved. CDR1 and CDR2 from the germline V gene are PRHDT and FYEKMQ (reference sequence). Trimming removed 5 bases at V and 6 bases at J, with 20 bases between. The CDR3 is made up of 15 amino acids. The CDR3 protein is CASSPAGQPPSEQYF. DNA of the CDR3: TGTGCCAGCAGCCCTGCTGGGCAGCCACCGTCCGAGCAGTACTTC.